This T cell receptor (beta chain) was identified during a study of beta chain features in type 1 diabetes. This clone was recorded once. Its matching antigen is unknown. V was pared by 4 bases and J by 4 bases, with 11 bases of the junction left unmatched. This CDR3 is built from 16 residues. Germline loops: CDR1 SGDLS, CDR2 YYNGEE. Expressed TCRB transcripts were sequenced, since all the RNA that had been isolated was reverse transcribed. Sequencing was performed with immunoSEQ multiplex PCR; in TCRdb, only in-frame clones are kept and a portion is missing. The table lists around 160,000 clones, roughly 59% of them singletons, with about 0.1% in the top ten. General study results and limits: Among all four CD4+ subsets, Type 1 diabetes patients had TCRB CDR3s that were moderately but significantly shorter. In type 1 diabetes patients, VDJ junctions had fewer insertions; deletions at these junctions were more frequent.

CD4+ cells of the naive, central memory, regulatory and stem cell-like memory types were sorted via CD45RO/CCR7/CD25/CD127/CD95/CD27. Input material: naive CD4+ T cells from blood. The chain joins TRBV9 to TRBJ2-3, with 8 bases identical to TRBD2. This sequence originates from a man between 25 and 39 years old with type 1 diabetes. The CDR3 bases are TGTGCCAGCAGCCCCGGAGGGAGCGGGAGAGCAGATACGCAGTATTTT. This codes for CASSPGGSGRADTQYF.